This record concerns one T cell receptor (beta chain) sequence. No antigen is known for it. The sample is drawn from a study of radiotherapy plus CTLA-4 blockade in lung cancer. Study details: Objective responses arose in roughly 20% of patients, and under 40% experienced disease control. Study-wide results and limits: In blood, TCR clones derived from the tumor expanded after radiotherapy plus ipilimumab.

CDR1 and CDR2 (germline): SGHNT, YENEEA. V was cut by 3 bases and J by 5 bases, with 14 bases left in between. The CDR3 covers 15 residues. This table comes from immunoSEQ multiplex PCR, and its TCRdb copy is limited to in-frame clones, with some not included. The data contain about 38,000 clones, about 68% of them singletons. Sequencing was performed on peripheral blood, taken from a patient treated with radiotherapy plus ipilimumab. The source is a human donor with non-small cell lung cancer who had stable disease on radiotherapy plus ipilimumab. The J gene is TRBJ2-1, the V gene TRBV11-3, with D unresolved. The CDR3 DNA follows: TGTGCCAGCAGCTTTTACCCACTTCAGAACAATGAGCAGTTCTTC. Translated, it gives CASSFYPLQNNEQFF.